This is a list of T cell receptor beta chains from one sample in a study of blood T cell repertoires in COVID-19. Assay used: immunoSEQ multiplex PCR; TCRdb lists only in-frame clones, some missing. Of 150,000 to 200,000 clones listed, 87% are singletons. Specimen: peripheral blood. All receptors derive from a woman aged 45-59 years with acute or convalescent COVID-19. The CDR3 runs from the conserved cysteine through the conserved F or W. D genes are given only for firm matches. The size entry is marked missing in some rows and otherwise reads once, few, many or a size class.

>TRBV9|TRBJ2-5|TRBD2|-
CASSWGTTQETQYF
TGTGCCAGCAGCTGGGGGACTACCCAAGAGACCCAGTACTTC
>TRBV3-1/TRBV3-2|TRBJ1-6|-|few
CASSQGVTMNSPLHF
TGTGCCAGCAGCCAAGGGGTAACTATGAATTCACCCCTCCACTTT
>TRBV19|TRBJ2-2|-|-
CATGDSLGIGELFF
TGTGCCACCGGGGACTCCCTGGGGATCGGGGAGCTGTTTTTT
>TRBV24-1|TRBJ2-1|TRBD2|-
CATSDASGVGNEQFF
TGTGCCACCAGTGATGCTAGCGGGGTTGGGAATGAGCAGTTCTTC
>TRBV3-1/TRBV3-2|TRBJ2-5|TRBD1|-
CASSRQGALETQYF
TGTGCCAGCAGCCGACAGGGGGCCTTGGAGACCCAGTACTTC
>TRBV21-1|TRBJ1-3|-|-
CASSRDRGNTIYF
TGTGCCAGCAGCAGGGACAGGGGAAACACCATATATTTT
>TRBV27|TRBJ2-1|TRBD1|-
CASSLRQGTSQFF
TGTGCCAGCAGTCTGAGACAGGGGACATCACAGTTCTTC
>TRBV19|TRBJ1-4|TRBD1|-
CASSRQGREKLFF
TGTGCCAGTAGTAGACAGGGACGAGAAAAACTGTTTTTT
>TRBV6-6|TRBJ2-3|-|-
CASGARLGGTDTQYF
TGTGCCAGCGGGGCCCGACTTGGAGGCACAGATACGCAGTATTTT
>TRBV5-4|TRBJ2-5|TRBD2|-
CASSLRAGGQETQYF
TGTGCCAGCAGCTTGCGGGCGGGGGGTCAAGAGACCCAGTACTTC
>TRBV15|TRBJ1-1|TRBD1|-
CATSRAFAGTGEDMNTEAFF
TGTGCCACCAGCAGAGCCTTCGCCGGGACAGGGGAGGACATGAACACTGAAGCTTTCTTT
>TRBV6-5|TRBJ1-1|-|-
CASPGRGIWDTEAFF
TGTGCCAGCCCTGGCAGAGGGATTTGGGACACTGAAGCTTTCTTT
>TRBV18|TRBJ2-5|TRBD1|-
CASSPRTGGRQETQYF
TGTGCCAGCTCACCACGGACAGGGGGCAGGCAAGAGACCCAGTACTTC
>TRBV19|TRBJ2-7|-|-
CATSIGVEHEQYF
TGTGCCACTTCGATCGGGGTAGAGCACGAGCAGTACTTC
>TRBV6-5|TRBJ2-7|TRBD1|-
CASKVDRGTYEQYF
TGTGCCAGCAAGGTGGACAGGGGGACTTACGAGCAGTACTTC
>TRBV27|TRBJ2-7|TRBD2|-
CASSLSLAGVNYEQYF
TGTGCCAGCAGTTTATCACTAGCGGGAGTAAATTACGAGCAGTACTTC
>TRBV29-1|TRBJ2-7|-|-
CSVEYGQSYEQYF
TGCAGCGTTGAATATGGCCAGTCCTACGAGCAGTACTTC
>TRBV2|TRBJ2-2|-|-
CASSVKTANTGELFF
TGTGCCAGCAGTGTTAAGACAGCGAACACCGGGGAGCTGTTTTTT
>TRBV11-2|TRBJ1-2|-|-
CASSSTPTDYGYTF
TGTGCCAGCAGCTCTACACCGACTGACTATGGCTACACCTTC
>TRBV27|TRBJ2-2|-|-
CASSSNSRNTGELFF
TGTGCCAGCAGTTCTAATTCGAGGAACACCGGGGAGCTGTTTTTT
>TRBV3-1/TRBV3-2|TRBJ2-2|-|-
CASSRRDTGELFF
TGTGCCAGCAGCCGGCGGGACACCGGGGAGCTGTTTTTT
>TRBV5-4|TRBJ2-6|-|-
CASSLGGPTGANVLTF
TGTGCCAGCAGCTTAGGCGGCCCCACTGGGGCCAACGTCCTGACTTTC
>TRBV5-1|TRBJ1-6|-|few
CASSFDGSPNSPLHF
TGCGCCAGCAGCTTCGATGGGAGTCCAAATTCACCCCTCCACTTT
>TRBV4-3|TRBJ1-2|-|-
CASSQDRLANYGYTF
TGCGCCAGCAGCCAAGATCGGCTAGCTAACTATGGCTACACCTTC
>TRBV5-4|TRBJ2-7|TRBD2|once
CASSFSSGEHNEQYF
TGTGCCAGCAGCTTCTCTAGCGGGGAGCATAACGAGCAGTACTTC
>TRBV19|TRBJ2-5|TRBD2|-
CASSKTSRETQYF
TGTGCCAGTAGTAAGACTAGCAGAGAGACCCAGTACTTC
>TRBV25-1|TRBJ1-2|-|few
CASSEYPDYYGYTF
TGTGCCAGCAGTGAATATCCAGATTACTATGGCTACACCTTC
>TRBV29-1|TRBJ1-1|-|few
CSASTRSDTEAFF
TGCAGCGCCTCCACCCGATCGGACACTGAAGCTTTCTTT
>TRBV12-3/TRBV12-4|TRBJ2-1|-|-
CATFTPLYNEQFF
TGTGCCACCTTTACCCCCCTATACAATGAGCAGTTCTTC
>TRBV5-8|TRBJ2-3|-|-
CASSLFAGSKADTQYF
TGTGCCAGCAGCTTGTTTGCGGGGTCAAAAGCAGATACGCAGTATTTT
>TRBV19|TRBJ2-2|TRBD1|few
CASSGQAGTGELFF
TGTGCCAGTAGTGGACAGGCGGGCACCGGGGAGCTGTTTTTT
>TRBV6-6|TRBJ1-3|-|many
CASSTRSSGNTIYF
TGTGCCAGCAGTACTCGTTCCTCTGGAAACACCATATATTTT
>TRBV7-2|TRBJ1-5|-|-
CASSLGNPGSSNQPQHF
TGTGCCAGCAGCTTAGGTAACCCAGGGTCGAGCAATCAGCCCCAGCATTTT
>TRBV5-6|TRBJ2-7|TRBD2|once
CASSLGTRSYEQYF
TGTGCCAGCAGCTTGGGGACTAGGTCCTACGAGCAGTACTTC
>TRBV12-5|TRBJ2-5|-|once
CASGLVHATQYF
TGTGCTAGTGGTTTGGTACACGCGACCCAGTACTTC
>TRBV25-1|TRBJ2-1|TRBD2|-
CASSEYVLAGGSYNEQFF
TGTGCCAGCAGTGAATACGTTCTAGCGGGAGGGAGTTACAATGAGCAGTTCTTC
>TRBV19|TRBJ1-5|-|-
CASSIPGGIGQPQHF
TGTGCCAGTAGTATCCCGGGGGGAATAGGTCAGCCCCAGCATTTT
>TRBV24-1|TRBJ1-2|-|-
CATSDRSEGYTF
TGTGCCACCAGTGACCGCTCGGAGGGCTACACCTTC
>TRBV5-8|TRBJ2-3|TRBD2|-
CASSLSGRAGDTQYF
TGTGCCAGCAGCCTTAGCGGGAGGGCCGGAGATACGCAGTATTTT
>TRBV24-1|TRBJ1-2|-|-
CATSDLEESGRYGYTF
TGTGCCACCAGTGATTTGGAGGAATCCGGGAGGTATGGCTACACCTTC
>TRBV13|TRBJ2-7|TRBD2|-
CASSSGLAGGYEQYF
TGTGCCAGCAGCTCCGGACTAGCGGGGGGCTACGAGCAGTACTTC
>TRBV27|TRBJ1-2|-|-
CASSYGREGGYTF
TGTGCCAGCAGTTATGGACGGGAAGGTGGCTACACCTTC
>TRBV5-6|TRBJ2-1|TRBD2|-
CASSLGLAAYNEQFF
TGTGCCAGCAGCCTAGGACTAGCGGCTTACAATGAGCAGTTCTTC
>TRBV6-2/TRBV6-3|TRBJ2-3|TRBD2|-
CASSYPGKKGLADNTDTQYF
TGTGCCAGCAGTTACCCCGGGAAAAAGGGACTAGCGGACAACACAGATACGCAGTATTTT